This entry lists 3 T cell receptor beta chains sequenced from one sample in a study of T cells after yellow fever vaccination. TCRdb processed the 5' RACE reads anew with MiXCR; each CDR3 protein has one entry. Of 500,000 to 700,000 distinct CDR3 sequences in the sample, 15% to 20% were seen once. Here the sequenced sample was PBMCs, taken 15 days after the yellow fever booster vaccination. These receptors were collected from a man aged 30 to 45 who received the YFV17D yellow fever vaccine.

The table lists this clonotype with a few counts. The V and J genes are TRBV5-1 and TRBJ1-2; D unresolved. V dropped 6 bases and J dropped 3 bases, with 12 bases sitting between them. CDR1 is SGHRS and CDR2 is YFSETQ in the germline V gene. There are 13 residues in the CDR3. For the CDR3, the DNA is TGCGCCAGCACGGAAAGACCCGACTATGGCTACACCTTC. Amino acids: CASTERPDYGYTF.

This clonotype was observed a few times. The rearrangement joins TRBV20-1 to TRBJ2-7, with 10 positions matching TRBD2. Germline assignment: CDR1 DFQATT and CDR2 SNEGSKA (reference sequence). This CDR3 contains 14 residues. V gave up 1 base and J gave up 5 bases; unmatched junction bases: 5. CDR3 bases: TGCAGTGCTAGAGTTGCTAGCGGGAGTAACGAGCAGTACTTC. This encodes CSARVASGSNEQYF.

This clonotype was found a few times. This chain uses TRBV4-3 with TRBJ1-2, with no clear D. From germline, CDR1 is LGHNA and CDR2 YSLEER. V was pared by 5 bases and J by 3 bases, with 16 bases between. This CDR3 contains 15 residues. Here the CDR3 DNA reads TGCGCCAGCAGCTCCGGAACGCCCGCTGACTATGGCTACACCTTC. It yields the protein CASSSGTPADYGYTF.